This TCR beta chain was found in a study of blood T cell repertoires in COVID-19. Looking at the study overall: There were acute and convalescent COVID-19 samples, and they came from the United States, Italy and Spain.

TCRdb's copy holds only in-frame clones and misses some; the assay was immunoSEQ multiplex PCR. The profile shows 200,000 to 250,000 clones, 83% of them singletons. The CDR3 spans 16 residues. The ends were cut back, 0 bases at V and 3 bases at J, with 12 bases in the middle. Looked up from germline, CDR1 is SGHDT and CDR2 is YYEEEE. Participants had their cohort set by participant-reported clinical history. The origin of this receptor is a woman in her forties or fifties who had been exposed to COVID-19. The chain joins TRBV5-6 to TRBJ1-4; no definite D call. The sequenced sample was PBMCs or T cells enriched from blood (not recorded which). CDR3 coding DNA: TGTGCCAGCAGCTTGGCAATGGGAGGCCCTAATGAAAAACTGTTTTTT. Protein sequence: CASSLAMGGPNEKLFF.